This T cell receptor (beta chain) is drawn from a study of neurological immune-mediated disorders. This CDR3 spans 16 amino acids. Per the germline V gene, CDR1 is SNHLY and CDR2 is FYNNEI. The V gene end was trimmed by 3 bases and the J gene end by 1 base; junction bases not matched to a gene: 5. PBMCs stored at -80 C, 2 million in total, were the source of the unsorted libraries. 5'RACE generated cDNA with 10-nucleotide random UMIs. TCRdb passed the 5' RACE reads through MiXCR, listing each CDR3 protein once. The table includes 50,000 or so distinct CDR3 sequences, about 3% detected once. Ten or more counts support this clonotype.

Sequencing input: PBMCs. This clonotype was sampled from a man aged 35-49 years with multiple sclerosis. V is TRBV2 and J is TRBJ2-5; 10 positions agree with TRBD2. CDR3 nucleotides: TGTGCCAGCAGTGATAGTACTAGCGGGGTCCAAGAGACCCAGTACTTC. The encoded protein is CASSDSTSGVQETQYF.